The sequence of this T cell receptor beta chain was determined in a study of T cell clonotyping in hematopoietic cell transplantation. Assay: immunoSEQ multiplex PCR; the TCRdb copy retains only in-frame clones and omits some. This sample has some 76,000 clones; 95% to 97% occur once, and the top ten carry around 1.7%. General study points: Recipient TCR diversity dropped after transplant; expanded clonotypes rose from day 30 to 180.

Specified time point: recipient sample about 28 days before transplant, after cytoreduction. Only a few counts were recorded for this clone. Its antigen is unknown. Germline loops: CDR1 MNHEY, CDR2 SMNVEV (reference sequence). This CDR3 has 15 amino acids. Losses at the gene ends were 7 bases for V and 6 bases for J; bases not matched to a gene: 14. V usage is TRBV27 and J usage is TRBJ2-7, with 8 bases lining up with TRBD1. The material was peripheral blood mononuclear cells, obtained before stem cell transplant. This TCR was sampled from a woman aged 45-59 years with acute myeloid leukemia. Some clones in this sample may be carry-over from other donors' samples. The DNA of the CDR3 is TGTGCCAGCACCCTAAGCCAGGGGGCCGCGGTCGAGCAGTACTTC. Its translation: CASTLSQGAAVEQYF.